Shown below are 23 T cell receptor beta chains from a single sample sequenced in a study of beta chain features in type 1 diabetes. As every portion of the isolated RNA was reverse transcribed, the sequencing read expressed TCRB transcripts. The assay was immunoSEQ multiplex PCR, and TCRdb's table has in-frame clones only and misses some. The sample records around 280,000 clones, 15% being singletons. Study-wide findings and caveats: Moderate yet significant TCRB CDR3 shortening was seen in Type 1 diabetes patients in all four CD4+ subsets.

No cognate antigen is known for these TCRs. The material sequenced was naive CD4+ T cells from blood. All receptors come from a man aged 18-30 years with type 1 diabetes.

The V gene is TRBV27, the J gene TRBJ1-5; maybe TRBD1 (6 bases). The CDR3 contains 14 residues. V was clipped by 5 bases and J by 5 bases, with 13 bases between them. Germline CDR1 and CDR2: MNHEY and SMNVEV (reference sequence). The CDR3 region is CASSPSGAYQPQHF. The CDR3 DNA reads TGTGCCAGCAGTCCGTCAGGGGCTTATCAGCCCCAGCATTTT.

The chain combines TRBV7-8 with TRBJ1-2, with D possibly TRBD1 on 6 matching bases. Per the germline V gene, CDR1 is SGHVS and CDR2 is FQNEAQ. The CDR3 has 13 amino acids. Trimming removed 6 bases from V and 4 bases from J, with 12 bases in between. The CDR3 bases are TGTGCCAGCAGGGCCACAGGGAGCTATGGCTACACCTTC. Its protein is CASRATGSYGYTF.

The chain combines TRBV30 with TRBJ1-4; D gene unclear. The CDR3 loop spans 14 amino acids. Germline V gene sequence: CDR1 GTSNPN, CDR2 SVGIG (reference sequence). V was trimmed by 4 bases and J by 8 bases, leaving 17 bases between them. The CDR3 DNA sequence: TGTGCCTGGAACCCGGTGAGACTAGGGGAAAAACTGTTTTTT. It encodes CAWNPVRLGEKLFF. The full variable domain, with the rest looked up from reference TRBV30 and TRBJ1-4, is SQTIHQWPATLVQPVGSPLSLECTVEGTSNPNLYWYRQAAGRGLQLLFYSVGIGQISSEVPQNLSASRPQDRQFILSSKKLLLSDSGFYLCAWNPVRLGEKLFFGSGTQLSVL.

This clone came up a few times. The chain combines TRBV5-4 with TRBJ2-1; 7 bases are a match to TRBD2. The V segment lost 1 base and the J segment 10 bases; nucleotides outside the gene matches: 5. Germline assignment: CDR1 SGHNT and CDR2 YYREEE (reference sequence). This CDR3 has 13 amino acids. DNA of the CDR3: TGTGCCAGCAGCTTGTTGGGGCGGGGGGAGCAGTTCTTC. This codes for CASSLLGRGEQFF.

The chain couples TRBV6-6 to TRBJ2-4; the D gene is possibly TRBD1 (6 bases). The CDR3 sequence is 11 residues long. Looked up from germline, CDR1 is MNHNY and CDR2 is SVGAGI (reference sequence). Trimming removed 6 bases at V and 6 bases at J, with 6 bases between. CDR3 amino acids: CASRDRNIQYF. In nucleotides, the CDR3 is TGTGCCAGCAGGGACAGAAACATTCAGTACTTC.

This clone came up a few times. The chain links TRBV7-6 to TRBJ2-7; TRBD2 agrees at 11 bases. The germline gives CDR1 SGHVS, CDR2 FNYEAQ. This CDR3 contains 16 residues. The V segment lost 5 bases and the J segment 2 bases; nucleotides outside the gene matches: 8. The CDR3 here is CASSHISGRAAYEQYF. CDR3 DNA: TGTGCCAGCAGCCATATTAGCGGGAGGGCGGCCTACGAGCAGTACTTC.

V usage is TRBV29-1 and J usage is TRBJ2-3, with 10 bases lining up with TRBD1. The CDR3 length is 14 residues. V lost 6 bases and J lost 5; bases outside the gene matches: 8. From germline, CDR1 is SQVTM and CDR2 ANQGSEA. CDR3 region: CSVRPGQGIDTQYF. CDR3 sequence (DNA): TGCAGCGTCCGACCGGGACAGGGGATAGATACGCAGTATTTT.

The chain recombines TRBV6-5 with TRBJ1-2; 8 positions match TRBD1. The CDR3 spans 13 residues. With 5 bases clipped from V and 6 bases from J, the junction kept 5 bases outside the gene matches. Germline V gene sequence: CDR1 MNHEY, CDR2 SVGAGI. The CDR3 spells CASSPDRANGYTF. The CDR3 nucleotides read TGTGCCAGCAGTCCGGACAGGGCAAATGGCTACACCTTC.

This clone was counted only a few times. The chain is built from TRBV5-4 and TRBJ2-1, with 14 bases matching TRBD2. J was trimmed by 9 bases and V by 5 bases; bases with no gene match: 7. Germline V CDR1 and CDR2: SGHNT, YYREEE (reference sequence). The CDR3 is 15 amino acids. The CDR3 DNA reads as TGTGCCAGCAGGCCGGGACTAGCGGGAGCGGGTGAGCAGTTCTTC. This gives the protein CASRPGLAGAGEQFF.

V and J are TRBV7-2 and TRBJ2-3; 7 bases align to TRBD2. With V trimmed by 3 bases and J by 2 bases, 8 bases remained unmatched. This CDR3 comprises 16 residues. The germline V gene has CDR1 SGHTA and CDR2 FQGNSA. The CDR3 loop is CASSFGASGNTDTQYF. The CDR3, as DNA: TGTGCCAGCAGCTTTGGGGCTAGCGGAAACACAGATACGCAGTATTTT.

This clone has just a few counts. This chain uses TRBV5-4 with TRBJ2-3; 9 bases align to TRBD2. The V gene end was trimmed by 3 bases and the J gene end by 4 bases; junction bases not matched to a gene: 9. The germline V gene encodes CDR1 SGHNT and CDR2 YYREEE (reference sequence). The CDR3 runs to 16 residues. CDR3 amino acids: CASSWPLAGTSDTQYF. The CDR3 DNA sequence: TGTGCCAGCAGCTGGCCCCTAGCGGGAACTTCAGATACGCAGTATTTT. The whole variable domain, filled in from reference TRBV5-4 and TRBJ2-3, reads ETGVTQSPTHLIKTRGQQVTLRCSSQSGHNTVSWYQQALGQGPQFIFQYYREEENGRGNFPPRFSGLQFPNYSSELNVNALELDDSALYLCASSWPLAGTSDTQYFGPGTRLTVL.

This clone was seen only a few times. The CDR3: CASRSRVGAVYQPQHF. CDR3 DNA: TGTGCCAGCAGGTCTCGGGTGGGGGCGGTATATCAGCCCCAGCATTTT. This chain joins TRBV28 and TRBJ1-5; D is perhaps TRBD1 (6 bases). Looked up from germline, CDR1 is MDHEN and CDR2 is SYDVKM. V shed 6 bases and J shed 5 bases, with 20 bases lying between them. The CDR3 extends over 16 amino acids.

The rearrangement links TRBV18 to TRBJ2-5, with D perhaps TRBD1 (6 bases). The CDR3 is 16 residues long. CDR1 is KGHSH and CDR2 is LQKENI in the germline V gene. Trimming left V 3 bases short and J 1 base short, with 15 bases between. As DNA, the CDR3 is TGTGCCAGCTCACCGTGGGAACAGGGTGGCCAAGAGACCCAGTACTTC. This sequence encodes CASSPWEQGGQETQYF. Supplemented by reference TRBV18 and TRBJ2-5, the full variable domain reads NAGVMQNPRHLVRRRGQEARLRCSPMKGHSHVYWYRQLPEEGLKFMVYLQKENIIDESGMPKERFSAEFPKEGPSILRIQQVVRGDSAAYFCASSPWEQGGQETQYFGPGTRLLVL.

This clone came up once. The chain employs TRBV21-1 and TRBJ2-3; TRBD2 reflects the table's D call only, with no check against the DNA. TRBV21-1 is a documented pseudogene. The CDR3 contains 13 residues. The CDR3 DNA follows: TGTGCCAGCAGCAGACTAGCGGGGAGTACGCAGTATTTT. It is translated as CASSRLAGSTQYF.

The genes are TRBV28 and TRBJ2-1, with D maybe TRBD1 (5 bases). V lost 5 bases, J lost 4 bases, and 15 bases lay in between. CDR3 length: 15 amino acids. From germline, CDR1 is MDHEN and CDR2 SYDVKM. The DNA for the CDR3 is TGTGCCAGCAGTCTTAGGACACAGTTGTACAATGAGCAGTTCTTC. Its translation is CASSLRTQLYNEQFF.

This rearrangement joins TRBV7-2 to TRBJ1-6; 10 positions match TRBD1. This CDR3 is 15 amino acids long. V shed 4 bases, J shed 7 bases, and the junction held 4 bases outside the gene matches. Germline CDR1 and CDR2: SGHTA and FQGNSA. CDR3 nucleotide sequence: TGTGCCAGCAGCTCAAGGGACAGGGGAAATTCACCCCTCCACTTT. Translation: CASSSRDRGNSPLHF.

This clone was seen a handful of times. The rearrangement joins TRBV10-3 to TRBJ1-5; 7 nucleotides line up with TRBD1. CDR1 is ENHRY, CDR2 SYGVKD, per germline. Unmatched junction bases numbered 4, after V lost 2 bases and J lost 3 bases. This CDR3 comprises 15 residues. The CDR3 DNA follows: TGTGCCATCAGTGAGACGACAGGGACCAATCAGCCCCAGCATTTT. Amino acid sequence: CAISETTGTNQPQHF.

This clone was counted between two and nine times. V usage is TRBV5-6 and J usage is TRBJ1-1; a weak D match, TRBD1 (5 bases). This CDR3 is 14 amino acids long. Germline V gene data show CDR1 as SGHDT and CDR2 as YYEEEE. Trimming took 3 bases from V and 7 from J, leaving 16 bases between them. CDR3 loop: CASSSGYRIIEAFF. The DNA for the CDR3 is TGTGCCAGCAGCTCAGGGTATCGAATAATTGAAGCTTTCTTT.

This clone was counted only a few times. The genes are TRBV5-6 and TRBJ2-1; TRBD1 matches at 11 bases. The length of the CDR3 is 17 residues. Germline V gene lookup returns CDR1 SGHDT and CDR2 YYEEEE. V shed 3 bases and J 9 bases; nucleotides not matched to a gene: 14. This CDR3 is CASSYGGPGQGGLEQFF. In DNA form, the CDR3 reads TGTGCCAGCAGCTACGGGGGCCCGGGACAGGGGGGCCTTGAGCAGTTCTTC.

This clone was seen only a few times. V and J are TRBV30 and TRBJ2-5; D is unresolved. Germline loops: CDR1 GTSNPN, CDR2 SVGIG (reference sequence). Between the trimmed V and J ends, which lost 1 base and 0 bases, there was a span of 12 bases. The CDR3 spans 15 residues. The CDR3 sequence: CAWSGGLRNQETQYF. In DNA, the CDR3 is TGTGCCTGGAGTGGAGGTTTGCGCAACCAAGAGACCCAGTACTTC.

The chain combines TRBV6-5 with TRBJ2-3; 7 nucleotides agree with TRBD2. J lost 4 bases, V lost 7 bases, and 5 bases had no gene match. Germline lookup yields CDR1 MNHEY and CDR2 SVGAGI. The CDR3 is made up of 13 amino acids. CDR3 sequence: CASKREASDTQYF. The CDR3 nucleotides are TGTGCCAGCAAACGGGAGGCCTCAGATACGCAGTATTTT.

This clone has only a few counts. The chain carries TRBV18 and TRBJ2-1, with 7 positions matching TRBD2. From germline, CDR1 is KGHSH and CDR2 LQKENI. The junction had 7 bases not matched to a gene; V was cut back by 0 bases and J by 8 bases. This CDR3 contains 15 residues. The CDR3 region has the DNA TGTGCCAGCTCACCACCGCGAGCGGGACCATATGAGCAGTTCTTC. Translated: CASSPPRAGPYEQFF.

This chain connects TRBV7-2 to TRBJ2-3; 7 bases align to TRBD2. The V segment lost 8 bases and the J segment 0 bases; nucleotides outside the gene matches: 5. The CDR3 loop spans 14 amino acids. The V gene's germline CDR1 is SGHTA and CDR2 FQGNSA. The CDR3 region is CASSGGTSTDTQYF. For the CDR3, the DNA is TGTGCCAGCTCCGGGGGGACGAGCACAGATACGCAGTATTTT.